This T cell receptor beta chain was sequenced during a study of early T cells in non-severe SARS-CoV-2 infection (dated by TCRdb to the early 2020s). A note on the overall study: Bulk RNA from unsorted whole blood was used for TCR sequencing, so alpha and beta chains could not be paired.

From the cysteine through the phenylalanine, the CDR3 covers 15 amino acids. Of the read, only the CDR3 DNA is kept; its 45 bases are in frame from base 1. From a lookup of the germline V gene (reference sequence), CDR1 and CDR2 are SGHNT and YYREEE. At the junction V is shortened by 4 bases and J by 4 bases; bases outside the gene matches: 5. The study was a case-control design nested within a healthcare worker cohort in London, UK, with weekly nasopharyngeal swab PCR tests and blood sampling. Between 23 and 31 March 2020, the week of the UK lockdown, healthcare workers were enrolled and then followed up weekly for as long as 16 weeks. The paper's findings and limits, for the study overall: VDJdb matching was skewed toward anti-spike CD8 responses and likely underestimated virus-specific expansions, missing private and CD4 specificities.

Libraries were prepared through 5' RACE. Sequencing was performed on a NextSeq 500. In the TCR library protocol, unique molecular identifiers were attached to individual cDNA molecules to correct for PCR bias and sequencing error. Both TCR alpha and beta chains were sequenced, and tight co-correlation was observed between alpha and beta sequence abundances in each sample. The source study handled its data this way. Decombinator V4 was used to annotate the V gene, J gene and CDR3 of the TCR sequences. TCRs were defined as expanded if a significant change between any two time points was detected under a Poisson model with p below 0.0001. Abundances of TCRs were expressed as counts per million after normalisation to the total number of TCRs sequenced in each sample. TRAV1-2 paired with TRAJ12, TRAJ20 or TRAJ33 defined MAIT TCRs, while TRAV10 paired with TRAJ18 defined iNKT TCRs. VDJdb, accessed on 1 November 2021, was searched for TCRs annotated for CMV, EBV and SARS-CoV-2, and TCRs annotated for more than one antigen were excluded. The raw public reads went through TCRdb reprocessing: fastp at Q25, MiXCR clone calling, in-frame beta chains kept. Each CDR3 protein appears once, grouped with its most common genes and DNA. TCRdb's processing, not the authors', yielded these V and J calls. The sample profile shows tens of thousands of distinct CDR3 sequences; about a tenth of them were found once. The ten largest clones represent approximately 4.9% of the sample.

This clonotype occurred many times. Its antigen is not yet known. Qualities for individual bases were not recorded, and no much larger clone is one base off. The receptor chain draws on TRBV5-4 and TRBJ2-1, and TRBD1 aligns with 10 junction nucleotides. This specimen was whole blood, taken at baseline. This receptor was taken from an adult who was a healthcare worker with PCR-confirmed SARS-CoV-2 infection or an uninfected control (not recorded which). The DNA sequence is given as TGTGCCAGCAGCCCGGGACAGGGGCGATACAATGAGCAGTTCTTC. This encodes CASSPGQGRYNEQFF.